This record looks at one T cell receptor (beta chain) sequence and its context. Its antigen is currently not known. No qualities accompany the bases; no much larger clone lies one base away. Deletion took 4 bases off V and 3 bases off J, with a span of 19 bases between the germline ends. The CDR3, from cysteine to phenylalanine, totals 16 residues. Only CDR3 DNA remains: 48 bases, in frame from the first base. The germline V gene (reference sequence) yields SGHNT for CDR1 and YYREEE for CDR2. This sample is part of a study of shared T cell receptors in the human thymus (dated by TCRdb to the early 2020s). The study in broad terms: The study examined how the human thymus generates shared, self-reactive T-cell receptor alpha chains.

The library was prepared using the immunoSEQ multiplex PCR assay. TCRdb re-hosts the immuneACCESS table, in-frame sequences only. Its copies lack some clones; in the studies checked, an unresolved V gene accounts for under half of them, and the cause for the rest is not known. The sample table holds fewer than 700,000 clones, of which roughly 90% were seen once. The ten most abundant clones make up 0.0085% to 0.012% of the sample. These data are also associated with another study on human thymus T cells. As noted in the second study: Immunologically healthy infants undergoing open corrective cardiac surgery for congenital heart defects in Finland were used as donors. Thymus tissue was collected as surgical resects that were removed during corrective cardiac surgery. Usage of V and J gene segments appeared to be biased in both the thymic and the peripheral blood repertoires. The related research found that thymic TCR repertoires overlapped highly between unrelated individuals. The study characterized TCR alpha and beta repertoires from fewer than ten infant thymus samples and a few related peripheral blood samples. The infant donors were roughly 7 to 244 days old, and the cohort included five to seven males and two females. Thymocytes were released mechanically from tissue and stored at -70 °C as pellets of roughly 9-32 million cells. Genomic DNA was extracted from frozen cell pellets with a QIAsymphony instrument. Using the immunoSEQ multiplex PCR assay, the TCRB and TCRAD loci were amplified from a standardized quantity of quality-controlled genomic DNA. The amplicons spanned the V(D)J region and were long enough to cover the CDR3 and allow V and J genes to be identified. Through the commercial immunoSEQ service, the amplicons were sequenced on an Illumina platform. Primer bias and sequencing errors were corrected as previously described, and TCRAD and TCRB were defined on the basis of the IMGT database. Repertoires were analysed with immunoSEQ Analyzer 3.0 and VDJTools, covering basic statistics, V/J segment usage, diversity estimates, rarefaction and pairwise overlap. To estimate diversity, the Chao1, ChaoE, Efron-Thisted, Shannon and inverse Simpson indices were applied, and diversity was also estimated on datasets down-sampled to the smallest sample. For repertoire overlap, CDR3 nucleotide sequence, V gene and J gene had to match strictly, and clustering was done by Jaccard-based multidimensional scaling. On average, thymus samples yielded some 810,000 unique TCRB clonotypes, whereas blood samples yielded some 85,000.

Sequencing was carried out using thymocytes. The sequence is built from TRBV5-4 and TRBJ1-2; no D segment can be confidently identified. This TCR derives from a boy younger than two with a congenital heart defect. Donor details come from another sample of the same person, matched by shared clones. CDR3 sequence: CASSKKTPGPDYGYTF. In nucleotides, the sequence is TGTGCCAGCAGCAAAAAAACACCAGGCCCAGACTATGGCTACACCTTC.